These T cell receptor beta chains were read from a single sample in a study of shared clonotypes between healthy human individuals. Only in-frame clones appear in the TCRdb table, and some are missing; sequencing was by immunoSEQ multiplex PCR. The repertoire has about 2.4 million clones, around nine tenths of them found once; the top ten carry roughly 0.13%. The material sequenced was naive CD4+ T cells sorted from blood. Receptor source: a man aged 18 to 29 in good health. CDR3s include the opening cysteine and the closing phenylalanine or tryptophan. Each record gives: clone size, D gene, J gene, V gene, CDR3 DNA, CDR3 protein. The D gene is left open where the match is weak. Rows may omit the clone size; those that give it use once, few, many or a size class.

abundance: .; d_gene: .; j_gene: TRBJ2-2; v_gene: TRBV7-2; CDR3nt: TGTGCCAGCAGCACCCGGAGGGACTCGAACACCGGGGAGCTGTTTTTT; CDR3aa: CASSTRRDSNTGELFF
abundance: .; d_gene: TRBD2; j_gene: TRBJ2-1; v_gene: TRBV5-4; CDR3nt: TGTGCCAGCAGCTTGGGAGGAGGCGGGAGGGCCGGGAATGAGCAGTTCTTC; CDR3aa: CASSLGGGGRAGNEQFF
abundance: .; d_gene: .; j_gene: TRBJ2-5; v_gene: TRBV19; CDR3nt: TGTGCCAGTAGGGCGGAGAAAGGAGAGACCCAGTACTTC; CDR3aa: CASRAEKGETQYF
abundance: .; d_gene: .; j_gene: TRBJ2-7; v_gene: TRBV5-1; CDR3nt: TGCGCCAGCAGCGATTCCTACGAGCAGTACTTC; CDR3aa: CASSDSYEQYF
abundance: .; d_gene: .; j_gene: TRBJ1-6; v_gene: TRBV21-1; CDR3nt: TGTGCCAGCAGCAACGGGGAGGAGGCTAGCTCCTATAATTCACCCCTCCACTTT; CDR3aa: CASSNGEEASSYNSPLHF
abundance: once; d_gene: TRBD2; j_gene: TRBJ2-2; v_gene: TRBV7-9; CDR3nt: TGTGCCAGCAGCCCCCGGGAGGCAGGGGAGCTGTTTTTT; CDR3aa: CASSPREAGELFF
abundance: .; d_gene: .; j_gene: TRBJ2-7; v_gene: TRBV6-4; CDR3nt: TGTGCCAGCAGTGACCTGGGGTACGCCGGACAGCTACCTCGGGAGCAGTACTTC; CDR3aa: CASSDLGYAGQLPREQYF
abundance: .; d_gene: TRBD1; j_gene: TRBJ2-7; v_gene: TRBV6-1; CDR3nt: TGTGCCAGCACGGACAGGGCCTACTCCTACGAGCAGTACTTC; CDR3aa: CASTDRAYSYEQYF
abundance: .; d_gene: .; j_gene: TRBJ2-1; v_gene: TRBV27; CDR3nt: TGTGCCAGCAGTGCCCTAGGGAGTTCCGCCATACAGTTCTTC; CDR3aa: CASSALGSSAIQFF
abundance: once; d_gene: .; j_gene: TRBJ2-2; v_gene: TRBV5-1; CDR3nt: TGCGCCAGCAGCTTTGACACTACAGGGTCTAACACCGGGGAGCTGTTTTTT; CDR3aa: CASSFDTTGSNTGELFF
abundance: .; d_gene: TRBD2; j_gene: TRBJ2-1; v_gene: TRBV4-2; CDR3nt: TGTGCCAGCAGCCAAGATCAGACTAGCGGGGGGGCCGTGCAGTTCTTC; CDR3aa: CASSQDQTSGGAVQFF
abundance: .; d_gene: TRBD1; j_gene: TRBJ1-1; v_gene: TRBV5-1; CDR3nt: TGTGCCAGCAGCTTGGAATTGACAGGGGGCACTGAAGCTTTCTTT; CDR3aa: CASSLELTGGTEAFF
abundance: .; d_gene: .; j_gene: TRBJ2-5; v_gene: TRBV7-2; CDR3nt: TGTGCCAGCAGCTGGACTGAGCAAGAGACCCAGTACTTC; CDR3aa: CASSWTEQETQYF
abundance: .; d_gene: TRBD2; j_gene: TRBJ2-7; v_gene: TRBV6-5; CDR3nt: TGTGCCAGTCGCCGGGAGGGGGAGCAGTACTTC; CDR3aa: CASRREGEQYF
abundance: .; d_gene: .; j_gene: TRBJ2-7; v_gene: TRBV29-1; CDR3nt: TGCAGCGTTGAGCAAAGGGACGAGCAGTACTTC; CDR3aa: CSVEQRDEQYF
abundance: .; d_gene: .; j_gene: TRBJ2-7; v_gene: TRBV10-3; CDR3nt: TGTGCCATCAGCTCGGGACATACCTACGAGCAGTACTTC; CDR3aa: CAISSGHTYEQYF
abundance: .; d_gene: .; j_gene: TRBJ1-1; v_gene: TRBV7-2; CDR3nt: TGTGCCAGCAGTCTCTTGGGGACTGAAGCTTTCTTT; CDR3aa: CASSLLGTEAFF
abundance: .; d_gene: TRBD2; j_gene: TRBJ2-7; v_gene: TRBV5-6; CDR3nt: TGTGCCAGCAGTGGGTTCTCTGCGGGAGTATCTGGCGAGCAGTACTTC; CDR3aa: CASSGFSAGVSGEQYF
abundance: .; d_gene: TRBD1; j_gene: TRBJ1-1; v_gene: TRBV18; CDR3nt: TGTGCCAGCTCACCAGGACAGGGGGCTTTGAACACTGAAGCTTTCTTT; CDR3aa: CASSPGQGALNTEAFF
abundance: .; d_gene: .; j_gene: TRBJ2-3; v_gene: TRBV11-2; CDR3nt: TGTGCCAGCAGCTTAATGGGAAGTCCCACAGATACGCAGTATTTT; CDR3aa: CASSLMGSPTDTQYF
abundance: .; d_gene: .; j_gene: TRBJ2-1; v_gene: TRBV7-2; CDR3nt: TGTGCCAGCAGCCCTAGCTCCTACAATGAGCAGTTCTTC; CDR3aa: CASSPSSYNEQFF
abundance: .; d_gene: .; j_gene: TRBJ2-4; v_gene: TRBV18; CDR3nt: TGTGCCAGCTCACCAGGGGAGGCCAAAAACATTCAGTACTTC; CDR3aa: CASSPGEAKNIQYF
abundance: .; d_gene: .; j_gene: TRBJ2-7; v_gene: TRBV29-1; CDR3nt: TGCAGCGTTGATGCCTCACAGATCAACGAGCAGTACTTC; CDR3aa: CSVDASQINEQYF
abundance: .; d_gene: TRBD1; j_gene: TRBJ1-1; v_gene: TRBV25-1; CDR3nt: TGTGCCAGCAGTGACCGGGACAGGGCCACTGAAGCTTTCTTT; CDR3aa: CASSDRDRATEAFF
abundance: .; d_gene: .; j_gene: TRBJ1-5; v_gene: TRBV19; CDR3nt: TGTGCCAGTAGTTTCCCCGGGGGCAATCAGCCCCAGCATTTT; CDR3aa: CASSFPGGNQPQHF
abundance: .; d_gene: .; j_gene: TRBJ2-1; v_gene: TRBV28; CDR3nt: TGTGCCAGCAGCCTAGACAGCCTCGGCTCCTACAATGAGCAGTTCTTC; CDR3aa: CASSLDSLGSYNEQFF
abundance: .; d_gene: TRBD2; j_gene: TRBJ2-1; v_gene: TRBV5-4; CDR3nt: TGTGCCAGCAGTAGGGGAGGGATCCGGGGACTAACCTACAATGAGCAGTTCTTC; CDR3aa: CASSRGGIRGLTYNEQFF
abundance: .; d_gene: .; j_gene: TRBJ2-2; v_gene: TRBV19; CDR3nt: TGTGCCAGTAGTAACCGGGCGAACACCGGGGAGCTGTTTTTT; CDR3aa: CASSNRANTGELFF
abundance: .; d_gene: .; j_gene: TRBJ2-2; v_gene: TRBV6-1; CDR3nt: TGTGCCAGCAGGTACAGGGCCGGGGAGCTGTTTTTT; CDR3aa: CASRYRAGELFF
abundance: .; d_gene: TRBD2; j_gene: TRBJ2-5; v_gene: TRBV18; CDR3nt: TGTGCCAGCTCATCGATGCGGGGGGCAGGTTCTTATCAGCAAGAGACCCAGTACTTC; CDR3aa: CASSSMRGAGSYQQETQYF
abundance: .; d_gene: TRBD2; j_gene: TRBJ2-3; v_gene: TRBV5-4; CDR3nt: TGTGCCAGCAGCTCCGGACTAGCGGGGTCCACAGATACGCAGTATTTT; CDR3aa: CASSSGLAGSTDTQYF
abundance: .; d_gene: TRBD1; j_gene: TRBJ2-3; v_gene: TRBV9; CDR3nt: TGTGCCAGCAGACGACAGGGGGGTGATGGCACAGATACGCAGTATTTT; CDR3aa: CASRRQGGDGTDTQYF
abundance: few; d_gene: .; j_gene: TRBJ1-5; v_gene: TRBV28; CDR3nt: TGTGCCAGCAGTGCCCCAGCCGTTCAGCCCCAGCATTTT; CDR3aa: CASSAPAVQPQHF
abundance: .; d_gene: .; j_gene: TRBJ2-7; v_gene: TRBV5-1; CDR3nt: TGCGCCAGCAGCTTGGAGCGTAGTACAACCTACGAGCAGTACTTC; CDR3aa: CASSLERSTTYEQYF
abundance: .; d_gene: TRBD2; j_gene: TRBJ2-7; v_gene: TRBV5-1; CDR3nt: TGCGCCAGCAGCGAAATAGCGGGCTACGAGCAGTACTTC; CDR3aa: CASSEIAGYEQYF
abundance: .; d_gene: .; j_gene: TRBJ2-7; v_gene: TRBV5-3; CDR3nt: TGTGCCAGAAGCTTGAATAAACAGGGAAGCCACGAGCAGTACTTC; CDR3aa: CARSLNKQGSHEQYF
abundance: .; d_gene: .; j_gene: TRBJ2-7; v_gene: TRBV11-2; CDR3nt: TGTGCCAGCAGCTTAGACCGACTCAAGGCTTACTTC; CDR3aa: CASSLDRLKAYF
abundance: few; d_gene: .; j_gene: TRBJ1-2; v_gene: TRBV10-3; CDR3nt: TGTGCCATCAGTGACTGGGAACAGGATGGCTACACCTTC; CDR3aa: CAISDWEQDGYTF
abundance: .; d_gene: .; j_gene: TRBJ1-6; v_gene: TRBV28; CDR3nt: TGTGCCAGCAGTTCGTCCTATAATTCACCCCTCCACTTT; CDR3aa: CASSSSYNSPLHF
abundance: .; d_gene: .; j_gene: TRBJ1-3; v_gene: TRBV27; CDR3nt: TGTGCCAGCATGTCTACTGGAAACACCATATATTTT; CDR3aa: CASMSTGNTIYF
abundance: .; d_gene: .; j_gene: TRBJ1-5; v_gene: TRBV29-1; CDR3nt: TGCAGCGTTGGCGGGGGGAGCCTCAATCAGCCCCAGCATTTT; CDR3aa: CSVGGGSLNQPQHF
abundance: few; d_gene: TRBD1; j_gene: TRBJ1-4; v_gene: TRBV7-6; CDR3nt: TGTGCCAGCAGCCGGACAGGGGGCAACGAAAAACTGTTTTTT; CDR3aa: CASSRTGGNEKLFF
abundance: .; d_gene: TRBD1; j_gene: TRBJ2-7; v_gene: TRBV4-3; CDR3nt: TGCGCCAGCAGCCAAGGAGGAACAGGGGGGTACGAGCAGTACTTC; CDR3aa: CASSQGGTGGYEQYF
abundance: .; d_gene: TRBD2; j_gene: TRBJ2-5; v_gene: TRBV18; CDR3nt: TGTGCCAGCTCACCCAGACTAGCGGGAGGGCCTAAGTCCGGAGAGACCCAGTACTTC; CDR3aa: CASSPRLAGGPKSGETQYF
abundance: .; d_gene: TRBD1; j_gene: TRBJ2-7; v_gene: TRBV5-1; CDR3nt: TGCGCCAGCAGCCATGGGACAGATCGAGCCTACGAGCAGTACTTC; CDR3aa: CASSHGTDRAYEQYF
abundance: few; d_gene: TRBD1; j_gene: TRBJ1-6; v_gene: TRBV6-1; CDR3nt: TGTGCCAGCAGTGATCGAGAGGACAGGGAGGGTTCACCCCTCCACTTT; CDR3aa: CASSDREDREGSPLHF
abundance: .; d_gene: TRBD2; j_gene: TRBJ2-3; v_gene: TRBV5-4; CDR3nt: TGTGCCAGCAGCTTAGGACTAGCGGGGGGGCGGAGTGAGACGCAGTATTTT; CDR3aa: CASSLGLAGGRSETQYF
abundance: .; d_gene: .; j_gene: TRBJ2-1; v_gene: TRBV30; CDR3nt: TGTGCCTGGAGAACTCAGGCGGGAAAAGTGAATGAGCAGTTCTTC; CDR3aa: CAWRTQAGKVNEQFF
abundance: .; d_gene: .; j_gene: TRBJ1-4; v_gene: TRBV19; CDR3nt: TGTGCCAGTAGTATAGTTGCGGGCCGACTGGGAGAAAAACTGTTTTTT; CDR3aa: CASSIVAGRLGEKLFF
abundance: .; d_gene: TRBD1; j_gene: TRBJ2-5; v_gene: TRBV18; CDR3nt: TGTGCCAGCTCACCAAGAGGGGGCGGGGAGACCCAGTACTTC; CDR3aa: CASSPRGGGETQYF
abundance: .; d_gene: .; j_gene: TRBJ2-3; v_gene: TRBV7-9; CDR3nt: TGTGCCAGCAGCCCAGACACAGATACGCAGTATTTT; CDR3aa: CASSPDTDTQYF
abundance: .; d_gene: TRBD2; j_gene: TRBJ2-1; v_gene: TRBV6-1; CDR3nt: TGTGCCAGCAGTGAAGTTGGTAGCGGGGTTGGGAATGAGCAGTTCTTC; CDR3aa: CASSEVGSGVGNEQFF